The 10 T cell receptor beta chains listed next were all sequenced from one sample in a study of shared clonotypes between healthy human individuals. Method: immunoSEQ multiplex PCR; TCRdb's copy keeps in-frame clones and lacks some. This sample yields about 2.4 million clones, of which approximately 94% are seen a single time; roughly 0.36% belongs to the top ten. The sequencing sample was made of naive CD4+ T cells from PBMCs. Regarding subset: CD45RA+ positively selected. These receptor sequences come from a young man in good health. Some clones in this sample may be carry-over from other donors' samples.

Worth noting for this clone: The same CDR3 arises from other DNA sequences in this sample as well. CDR3 protein: CASSWGRWEQYF. The CDR3 DNA follows: TGTGCCAGCAGTTGGGGGAGGTGGGAGCAGTACTTC. The chain recombines TRBV28 with TRBJ2-7, with D possibly being TRBD2 (6 bases). The length of the CDR3 is 12 residues. Trimming stripped 4 bases from V and 7 bases from J, with 11 bases between. Germline CDR1 MDHEN, CDR2 SYDVKM. Complete variable domain (other parts from reference TRBV28 and TRBJ2-7): DVKVTQSSRYLVKRTGEKVFLECVQDMDHENMFWYRQDPGLGLRLIYFSYDVKMKEKGDIPEGYSVSREKKERFSLILESASTNQTSMYLCASSWGRWEQYFGPGTRLTVT.

This clone was seen only once. The chain joins TRBV28 to TRBJ2-1; perhaps D is TRBD1 or TRBD2 (5 bases each). CDR3 length equals 16 residues. Trimming removed 4 bases at V and 0 bases at J, with 13 bases between. Germline V gives CDR1 MDHEN, CDR2 SYDVKM. CDR3 in DNA: TGTGCCAGCAGTTACCGGGACCTGAGCTCCTACAATGAGCAGTTCTTC. It yields the protein CASSYRDLSSYNEQFF.

The chain links TRBV30 to TRBJ1-5, with 10 nucleotides matching TRBD1. V trimming: 1 base; J trimming: 0 bases; junction bases outside the gene matches: 3. Germline V CDR1 and CDR2: GTSNPN, SVGIG (reference sequence). This CDR3 has 16 residues. The CDR3 DNA reads TGTGCCTGGAGTGGGGACAGGGGCGTTAGCAATCAGCCCCAGCATTTT. As protein: CAWSGDRGVSNQPQHF.

CDR3 loop: CASSLLAGGTVTYNEQFF. The DNA for the CDR3 is TGTGCCAGCAGCTTGCTAGCGGGAGGGACGGTAACCTACAATGAGCAGTTCTTC. The chain links TRBV11-2 to TRBJ2-1; 12 nucleotides match TRBD2. With 3 bases clipped from V and 2 bases from J, the junction kept 8 bases outside the gene matches. The CDR3 runs 18 residues. The germline CDR1 and CDR2 sequences are SGHAT and FQNNGV.

V and J are TRBV4-2 and TRBJ2-1; 12 bases match TRBD2. Germline V gene lookup returns CDR1 LGHNA and CDR2 YNFKEQ. V dropped 4 bases and J dropped 4; count of bases not matched to a gene: 2. CDR3 length: 15 amino acids. The CDR3, as DNA: TGTGCCAGCAGCCGGACTAGCGGGAATTACAATGAGCAGTTCTTC. Amino acids: CASSRTSGNYNEQFF.

Worth noting for this clone: At the DNA level, this CDR3 is encoded by other sequences in the same sample as well. In nucleotides, the CDR3 is TGCGCCAGCAGCTTGACTAGCGGGGCCTACGAGCAGTACTTC. As protein: CASSLTSGAYEQYF. The chain couples TRBV5-1 to TRBJ2-7, with 10 nucleotides matching TRBD2. The CDR3 sequence is 14 residues long. Losses at the gene ends were 1 base for V and 2 bases for J; bases not matched to a gene: 0. Germline values: CDR1 SGHRS, CDR2 YFSETQ.

V is TRBV30 and J is TRBJ2-3, with D perhaps matching TRBD2 (5 bases). The CDR3 spans 12 residues. V was trimmed by 2 bases and J by 10 bases, leaving 13 bases between them. In germline, CDR1 is GTSNPN, CDR2 SVGIG (reference sequence). The CDR3 DNA follows: TGTGCCTGGAGTCCACGGGGTGTCTCGCAGTATTTT. Protein: CAWSPRGVSQYF.

The rearrangement uses TRBV5-4 and TRBJ2-3; tentatively, D is TRBD1 (6 bases). CDR3 length equals 15 residues. Per the germline V gene, CDR1 is SGHNT and CDR2 is YYREEE (reference sequence). V gave up 3 bases and J gave up 6 bases, with 17 bases separating them. CDR3: CASSSAAGVIDTQYF. The CDR3 DNA follows: TGTGCCAGCAGCTCGGCGGCAGGGGTAATTGATACGCAGTATTTT.

This chain links TRBV6-6 with TRBJ1-1, with D unclear. Per the germline V gene, CDR1 is MNHNY and CDR2 is SVGAGI (reference sequence). CDR3 length: 15 residues. Deletions cut 6 bases from V and 1 base from J, with 15 bases between. In DNA form, the CDR3 reads TGTGCCAGCAGACTCACGACGGGGTCGAACACTGAAGCTTTCTTT. It translates to CASRLTTGSNTEAFF.

This clone was seen once. The chain is built from TRBV4-1 and TRBJ2-3; possible D gene TRBD2, 5 bases. The germline V and J ends were trimmed by 4 bases and 0 bases, with 14 bases remaining between them. CDR1 MGHRA and CDR2 YSYEKL come from the germline V gene. This CDR3 has 16 residues. The CDR3 region has the DNA TGCGCCAGCAGCCCCCGCGGGTGGTATAGCACAGATACGCAGTATTTT. It encodes CASSPRGWYSTDTQYF.